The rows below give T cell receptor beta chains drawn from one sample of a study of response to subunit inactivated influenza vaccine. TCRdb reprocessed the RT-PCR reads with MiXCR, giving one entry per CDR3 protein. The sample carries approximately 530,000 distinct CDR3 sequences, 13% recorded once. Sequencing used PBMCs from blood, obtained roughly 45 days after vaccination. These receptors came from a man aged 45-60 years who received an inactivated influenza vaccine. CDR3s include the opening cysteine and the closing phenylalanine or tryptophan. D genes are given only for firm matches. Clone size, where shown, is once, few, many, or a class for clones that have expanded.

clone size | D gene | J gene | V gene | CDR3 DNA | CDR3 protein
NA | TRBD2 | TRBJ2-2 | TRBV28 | TGTGCCAGCAGGACCGGGACTAGCGGGGGGGGTCCGGCCGGGGAGCTGTTTTTT | CASRTGTSGGGPAGELFF
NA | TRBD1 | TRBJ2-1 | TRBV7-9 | TGTGCCAGCAGCTCAAAAGGCCGGGGACAGCGCGCTGAGCAGTTCTTC | CASSSKGRGQRAEQFF
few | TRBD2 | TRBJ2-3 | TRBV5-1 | TGCGCCAGTGCGACTAGCGGATACACAGATACGCAGTATTTT | CASATSGYTDTQYF
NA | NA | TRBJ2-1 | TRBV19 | TGTGCCAGCCGATCGGGTGGTGAGCAGTTCTTC | CASRSGGEQFF
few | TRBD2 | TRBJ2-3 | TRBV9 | TGTGCCAGCAGCGACACGACTAGCGGGAGTCCAGATACGCAGTATTTT | CASSDTTSGSPDTQYF
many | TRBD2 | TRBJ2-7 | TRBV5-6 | TGTGCCAGCAGCTTGGAACCAGCGGGGAGACCAGACGAGCAGTACTTC | CASSLEPAGRPDEQYF
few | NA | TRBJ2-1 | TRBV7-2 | TGTGCCAGCAGCCGGGCAGGAGCGGCCTACAATGAGCAGTTCTTC | CASSRAGAAYNEQFF
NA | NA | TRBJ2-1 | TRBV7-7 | TGTGCCAGCAGCTTAGGTTTGGGATCGGATGAGCAGTTCTTC | CASSLGLGSDEQFF
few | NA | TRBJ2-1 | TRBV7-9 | TGTGCCAGCAGCTTAAAACCCGGCGGGGAGCAGTTCTTC | CASSLKPGGEQFF
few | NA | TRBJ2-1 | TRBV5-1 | TGCGCCAGCAGCTTGGGAACTAGTCCCAATGAGCAGTTCTTC | CASSLGTSPNEQFF
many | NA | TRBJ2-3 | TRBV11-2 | TGTGCCAGCAGCTTAGGACCGGGGCCCTCGAATACGCAGTATTTT | CASSLGPGPSNTQYF
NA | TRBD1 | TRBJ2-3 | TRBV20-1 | TGCAGTGCTAGAGCTGGGACAGGGGGCTTAACAGATACGCAGTATTTT | CSARAGTGGLTDTQYF
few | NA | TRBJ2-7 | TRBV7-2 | TGTGCCAGCAGCCCCGGGGCAGACTATAGAGCCTACTACGAGCAGTACTTC | CASSPGADYRAYYEQYF
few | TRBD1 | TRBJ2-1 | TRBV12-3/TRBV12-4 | TGTGCCAGCAGTTTGTTTGGGGGGGGACAGGGCTCCTACAATGAGCAGTTCTTC | CASSLFGGGQGSYNEQFF
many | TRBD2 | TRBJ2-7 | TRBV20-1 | TGCAGTGCTAGAGGACTAGCGGGAGGCTACGAGCAGTACTTC | CSARGLAGGYEQYF
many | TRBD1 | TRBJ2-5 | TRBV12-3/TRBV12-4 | TGTGCCAGCAGTTTGACCGGGACAGGGATTGGAGAGACCCAGTACTTC | CASSLTGTGIGETQYF
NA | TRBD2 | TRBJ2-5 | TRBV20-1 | TGCAGTGCAACCGGGACTAGCGGGGGGTTTCAAGAGACCCAGTACTTC | CSATGTSGGFQETQYF
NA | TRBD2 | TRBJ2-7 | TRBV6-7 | TGTGCCAGAACTCCGGTCGGTAGCGGGGGGCGGAGATCTTACTTC | CARTPVGSGGRRSYF
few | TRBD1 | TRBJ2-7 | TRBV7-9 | TGTGCCAGCAGCTTAGGATCGGCGGGACAGGCTTACTACGAGCAGTACTTC | CASSLGSAGQAYYEQYF
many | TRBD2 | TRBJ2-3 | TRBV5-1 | TGCGCCAGCAGCTTTAGCGGGAGGGCCTCAGATACGCAGTATTTT | CASSFSGRASDTQYF
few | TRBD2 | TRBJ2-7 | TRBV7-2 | TGTGCCAGCAGCTTAACTAGCGGGGGGGCGGGCGAGCAGTACTTC | CASSLTSGGAGEQYF
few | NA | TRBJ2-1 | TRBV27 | TGTGCCAGCAGTATTACCGGACCTTACAATGAGCAGTTCTTC | CASSITGPYNEQFF
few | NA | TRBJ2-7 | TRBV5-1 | TGCGCCAGCAGCTTGAGCCCGACGGGGTCCTACGAGCAGTACTTC | CASSLSPTGSYEQYF
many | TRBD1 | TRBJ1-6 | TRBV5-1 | TGCGCCAGCAGCTTATCCGGGACAGGGGTCTCACCCCTCCACTTT | CASSLSGTGVSPLHF